This T cell receptor (beta chain) was sequenced for a study of T-cell memory formation after mild COVID-19. Study-wide context: TCR clusters showed largely donor specificity. Findings and caveats of the study: The study detected some responding clones in pre-infection memory, suggesting cross-reactive memory joined. Nothing confirmed that second-wave clones peaking on day 37 were specific for SARS-CoV-2. Day 15 to 85 contracting clones showed balanced CD4/CD8; later expanders leaned CD4+.

TCRdb independently ran MiXCR on the 5' RACE reads; one entry per CDR3 protein. The data hold 350,000 or so distinct CDR3 sequences, with roughly 19% observed a single time. This clonotype was found a few times. Its target is not known. The CDR3 loop spans 15 amino acids. V was shortened by 0 bases and J by 7 bases, with 11 bases between the two germline ends. Germline CDR1 and CDR2: SGHRS and YFSETQ. This receptor was taken from a man between 18 and 29 years old who had mild COVID-19 (a few samples of this study predate the infection). Cell type and time point are not known. The gene calls are TRBV5-1 and TRBJ1-6; D ambiguous. The material sequenced was PBMCs or a T cell subset sorted from them (not recorded which). Written as DNA, the CDR3 is TGCGCCAGCAGCTTGGCTGCAGCCACCAATTCACCCCTCCACTTT. Translating gives CASSLAAATNSPLHF.